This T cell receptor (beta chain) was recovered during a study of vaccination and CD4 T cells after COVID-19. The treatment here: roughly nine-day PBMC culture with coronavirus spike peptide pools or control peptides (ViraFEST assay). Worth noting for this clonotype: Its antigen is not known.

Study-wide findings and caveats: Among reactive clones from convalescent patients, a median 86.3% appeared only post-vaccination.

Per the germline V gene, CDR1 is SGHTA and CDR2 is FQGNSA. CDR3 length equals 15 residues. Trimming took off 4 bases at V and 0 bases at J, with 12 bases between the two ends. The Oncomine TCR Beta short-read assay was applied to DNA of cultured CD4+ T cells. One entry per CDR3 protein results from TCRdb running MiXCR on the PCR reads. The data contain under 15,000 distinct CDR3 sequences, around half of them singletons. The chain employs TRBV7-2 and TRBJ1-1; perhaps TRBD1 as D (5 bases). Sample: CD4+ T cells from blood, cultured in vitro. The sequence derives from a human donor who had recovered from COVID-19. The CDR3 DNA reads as TGTGCCAGCAGCTCGGGACGGAGATTGAACACTGAAGCTTTCTTT. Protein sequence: CASSSGRRLNTEAFF.